The present entry profiles one TCR beta chain with its context. Its specificity is not known. The data derive from a study of T cells and Merkel cell carcinoma outcomes. The study's findings and limits: Merkel cell carcinoma outcomes were reportedly predicted by repertoire and T-cell density.

CDR3 size: 15 residues. Germline CDR1 LNHNV, CDR2 YYDKDF (reference sequence). The V and J ends lost 0 bases and 5 bases respectively, with 13 bases between them. The table came from immunoSEQ multiplex PCR; TCRdb's copy has only in-frame clones and leaves some out. The profile shows fewer than 20,000 clones, about 87% of them singletons. The chain employs TRBV15 and TRBJ2-5; no firm D call. Sequencing was done on a sample of tumor tissue from Merkel cell carcinoma. This receptor was identified in a human donor with Merkel cell carcinoma. The CDR3 DNA reads as TGTGCCACCAGCAGAGATGGAATGGTTCGGGAGACCCAGTACTTC. Its translation: CATSRDGMVRETQYF.